This T cell receptor (beta chain) was captured in a study of shared clonotypes between healthy human individuals. Deep was the level used in running the assay. Methods used by the authors: ImmunoSEQ supplied junction-only sequences lacking quality scores, so filtering was different. Generated by immunoSEQ multiplex PCR, the TCRdb table keeps only in-frame clones and is missing some. The V and J calls and clone size are taken from that table; D and trimming were inferred from the DNA. Among approximately 1,500,000 clones, roughly 96% were seen once, and the ten largest hold approximately 1.1%. The trim removed 0 bases at V and 1 base at J, leaving 3 bases unmatched. CDR1 and CDR2 (germline): SGHRS, YFSETQ. This CDR3 comprises 15 residues. Study outcomes and limitations: It was expected that sequencing depth would affect clonotype sharing among donors. Unshared clonotypes carried lower generation probabilities than those common to all four donors.

Comment on this clone: Its specificity is not known. Other DNA sequences within the sample encode an identical CDR3.

The TCR was taken from a young man in good health. Sequenced input: naive CD4+ T cells sorted from blood. Documented subset: CD45RA+ positively selected. The chain is built from TRBV5-1 and TRBJ2-5; 7 bases are a match to TRBD2. CDR3 DNA sequence: TGCGCCAGCAGCTTGGCCCTAGCGGTCCAAGAGACCCAGTACTTC. Protein product: CASSLALAVQETQYF.